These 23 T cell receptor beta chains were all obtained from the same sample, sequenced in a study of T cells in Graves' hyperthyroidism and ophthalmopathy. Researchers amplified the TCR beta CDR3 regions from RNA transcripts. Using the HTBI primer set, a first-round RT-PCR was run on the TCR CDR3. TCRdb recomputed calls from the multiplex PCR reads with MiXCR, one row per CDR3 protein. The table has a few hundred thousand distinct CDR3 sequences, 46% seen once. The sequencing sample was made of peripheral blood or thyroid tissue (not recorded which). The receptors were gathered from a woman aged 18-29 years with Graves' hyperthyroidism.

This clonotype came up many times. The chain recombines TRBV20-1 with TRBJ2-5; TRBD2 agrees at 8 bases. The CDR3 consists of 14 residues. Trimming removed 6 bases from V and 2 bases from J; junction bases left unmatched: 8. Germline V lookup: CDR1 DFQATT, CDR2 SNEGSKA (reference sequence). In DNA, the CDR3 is TGCAGTGCAAAAAGCGGGAGAGTACAAGAGACCCAGTACTTC. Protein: CSAKSGRVQETQYF.

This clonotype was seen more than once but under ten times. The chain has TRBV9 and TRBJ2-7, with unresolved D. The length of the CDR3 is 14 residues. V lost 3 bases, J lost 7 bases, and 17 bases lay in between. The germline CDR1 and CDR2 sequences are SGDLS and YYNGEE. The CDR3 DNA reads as TGTGCCAGCAGCGCTGACCTGGGCCACAATGAGCAGTACTTC. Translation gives CASSADLGHNEQYF.

The CDR3 spells CASTRDGTEKLFF. In DNA form, the CDR3 reads TGTGCCAGCACCCGGGACGGAACTGAAAAACTGTTTTTT. The gene calls are TRBV12-3 or TRBV12-4 and TRBJ1-4; maybe TRBD1 (5 bases). Trimming removed 7 bases from V and 7 bases from J, with 13 bases in between. The CDR3 covers 13 residues.

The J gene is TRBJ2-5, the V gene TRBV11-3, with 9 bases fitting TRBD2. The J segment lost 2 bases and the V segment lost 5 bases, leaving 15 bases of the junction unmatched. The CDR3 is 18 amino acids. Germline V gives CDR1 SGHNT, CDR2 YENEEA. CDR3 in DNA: TGTGCCAGCAGCCCCTTTGAGGTAGCGGGAGCGACACAAGAGACCCAGTACTTC. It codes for CASSPFEVAGATQETQYF.

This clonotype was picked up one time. The chain's CDR3 is CASSVGVEQYF. The CDR3 nucleotides are TGCGCCAGCAGTGTTGGTGTCGAGCAGTACTTC. V is TRBV10-2 and J is TRBJ2-7; unclear D gene. The CDR3 totals 11 residues. V gave up 4 bases and J gave up 6 bases, with 7 bases separating them. Germline lookup yields CDR1 WSHSY and CDR2 SAAADI.

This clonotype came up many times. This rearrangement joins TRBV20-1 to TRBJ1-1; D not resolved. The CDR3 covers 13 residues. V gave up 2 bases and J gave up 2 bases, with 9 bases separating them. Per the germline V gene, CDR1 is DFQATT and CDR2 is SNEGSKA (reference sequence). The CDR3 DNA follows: TGCAGTGCTAGAAGGGTGGGCAACACTGAAGCTTTCTTT. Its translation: CSARRVGNTEAFF.

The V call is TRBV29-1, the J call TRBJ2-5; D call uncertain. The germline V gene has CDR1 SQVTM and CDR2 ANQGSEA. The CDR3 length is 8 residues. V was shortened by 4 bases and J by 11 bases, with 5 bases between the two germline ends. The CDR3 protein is CSVVPQYF. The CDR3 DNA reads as TGCAGCGTTGTTCCGCAGTACTTC.

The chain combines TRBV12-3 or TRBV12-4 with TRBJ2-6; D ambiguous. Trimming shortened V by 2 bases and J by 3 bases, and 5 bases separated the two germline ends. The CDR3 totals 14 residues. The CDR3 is CASSLFGGANVLTF. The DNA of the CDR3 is TGTGCCAGCAGTTTATTCGGTGGGGCCAACGTCCTGACTTTC.

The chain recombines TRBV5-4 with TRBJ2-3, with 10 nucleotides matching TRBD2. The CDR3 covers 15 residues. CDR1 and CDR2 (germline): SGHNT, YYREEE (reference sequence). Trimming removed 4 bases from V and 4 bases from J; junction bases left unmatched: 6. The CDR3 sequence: CASSLLAGVPDTQYF. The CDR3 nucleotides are TGTGCCAGCAGCCTCCTAGCGGGAGTACCAGATACGCAGTATTTT.

The CDR3 is CSVTVGLAGGSDEQYF. In DNA form, the CDR3 reads TGCAGTGTGACGGTGGGACTAGCGGGAGGGTCCGACGAGCAGTACTTC. The V call is TRBV20-1, the J call TRBJ2-7, with 16 bases aligning to TRBD2. CDR1 is DFQATT and CDR2 is SNEGSKA in the germline V gene (reference sequence). The CDR3 extends over 16 amino acids. The ends lost 7 bases at V and 5 bases at J; junction bases unmatched: 11.

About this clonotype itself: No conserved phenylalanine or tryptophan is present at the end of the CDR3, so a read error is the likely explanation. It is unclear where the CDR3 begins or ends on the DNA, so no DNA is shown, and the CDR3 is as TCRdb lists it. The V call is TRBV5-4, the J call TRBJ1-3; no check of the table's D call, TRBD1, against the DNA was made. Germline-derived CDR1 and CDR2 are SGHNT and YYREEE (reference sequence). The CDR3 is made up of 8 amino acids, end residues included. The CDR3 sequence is CASRMGWT.

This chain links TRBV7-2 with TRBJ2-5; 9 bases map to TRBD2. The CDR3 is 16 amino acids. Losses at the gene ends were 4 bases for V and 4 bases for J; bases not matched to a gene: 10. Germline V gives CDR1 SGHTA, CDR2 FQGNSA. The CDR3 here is CASSSFQGGRGETQYF. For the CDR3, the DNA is TGTGCCAGCAGCTCCTTCCAGGGCGGGAGGGGAGAGACCCAGTACTTC.

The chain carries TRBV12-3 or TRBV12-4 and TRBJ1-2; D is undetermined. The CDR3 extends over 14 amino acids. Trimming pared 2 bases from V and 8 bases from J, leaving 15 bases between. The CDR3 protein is CASSLRTRQGGYTF. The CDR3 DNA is TGTGCCAGCAGTTTAAGGACGAGACAAGGAGGCTACACCTTC.

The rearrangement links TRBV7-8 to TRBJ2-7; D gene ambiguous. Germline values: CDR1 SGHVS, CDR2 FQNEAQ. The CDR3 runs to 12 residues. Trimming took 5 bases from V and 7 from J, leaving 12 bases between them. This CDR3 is CASSPRYGEQYF. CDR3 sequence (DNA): TGTGCCAGCAGCCCCAGATACGGTGAGCAGTACTTC.

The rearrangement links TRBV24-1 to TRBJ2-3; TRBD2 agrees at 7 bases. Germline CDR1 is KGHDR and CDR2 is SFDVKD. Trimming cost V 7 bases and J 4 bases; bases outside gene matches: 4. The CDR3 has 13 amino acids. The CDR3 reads CATRPGGADTQYF. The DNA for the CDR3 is TGTGCCACCAGACCGGGAGGCGCAGATACGCAGTATTTT.

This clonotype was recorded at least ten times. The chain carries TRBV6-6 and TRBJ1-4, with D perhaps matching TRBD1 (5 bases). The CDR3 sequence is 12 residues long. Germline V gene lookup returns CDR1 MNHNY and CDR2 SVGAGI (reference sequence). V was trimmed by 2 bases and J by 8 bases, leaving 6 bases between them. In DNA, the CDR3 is TGTGCCAGCAGTTACGAGGGGGAAAAACTGTTTTTT. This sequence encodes CASSYEGEKLFF.

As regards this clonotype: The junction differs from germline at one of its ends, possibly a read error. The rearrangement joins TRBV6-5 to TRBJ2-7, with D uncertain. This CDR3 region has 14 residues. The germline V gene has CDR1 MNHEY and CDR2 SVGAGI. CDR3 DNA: TGTGCCAACAGTTATAAGCGTCGCTCAGTCGAGCAGTACTTC. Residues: CANSYKRRSVEQYF.

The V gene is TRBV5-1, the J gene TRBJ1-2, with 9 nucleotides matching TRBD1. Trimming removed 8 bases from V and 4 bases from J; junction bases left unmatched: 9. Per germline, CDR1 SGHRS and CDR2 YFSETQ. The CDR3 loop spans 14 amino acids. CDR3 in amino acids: CASTTDRGFYGYTF. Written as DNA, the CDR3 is TGCGCCAGTACCACGGACAGGGGATTCTATGGCTACACCTTC.

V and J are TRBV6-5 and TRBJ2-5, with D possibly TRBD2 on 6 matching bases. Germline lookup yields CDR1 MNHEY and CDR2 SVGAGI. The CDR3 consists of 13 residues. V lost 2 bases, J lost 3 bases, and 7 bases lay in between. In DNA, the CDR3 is TGTGCCAGCAGTTACGGGGAGGAAGAGACCCAGTACTTC. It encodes CASSYGEEETQYF.

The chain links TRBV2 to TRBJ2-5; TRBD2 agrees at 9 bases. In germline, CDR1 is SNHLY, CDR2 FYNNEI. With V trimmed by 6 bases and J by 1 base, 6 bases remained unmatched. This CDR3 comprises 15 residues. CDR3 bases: TGTGCCAGCAGAGCCGGGACTAGCAGCCAAGAGACCCAGTACTTC. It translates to CASRAGTSSQETQYF.

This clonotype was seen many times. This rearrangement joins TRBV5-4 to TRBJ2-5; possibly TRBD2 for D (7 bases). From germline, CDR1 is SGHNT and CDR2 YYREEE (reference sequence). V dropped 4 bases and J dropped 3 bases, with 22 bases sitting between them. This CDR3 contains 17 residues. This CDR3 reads CASSPSGGGDLEETQYF. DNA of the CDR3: TGTGCCAGCAGCCCTTCGGGGGGCGGGGACTTAGAAGAGACCCAGTACTTC. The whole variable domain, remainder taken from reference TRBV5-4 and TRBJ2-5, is ETGVTQSPTHLIKTRGQQVTLRCSSQSGHNTVSWYQQALGQGPQFIFQYYREEENGRGNFPPRFSGLQFPNYSSELNVNALELDDSALYLCASSPSGGGDLEETQYFGPGTRLLVL.

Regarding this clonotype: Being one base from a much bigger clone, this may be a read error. The CDR3 region has the DNA TGTGCCAGCAGACAGGGGGATTCCTACGAGCAGTACTTC. Translating gives CASRQGDSYEQYF. This sequence joins TRBV6-5 and TRBJ2-7; 8 bases fit TRBD1. V dropped 6 bases and J dropped 1; count of bases not matched to a gene: 2. Germline CDR1 MNHEY, CDR2 SVGAGI. This CDR3 is 13 amino acids long.

The CDR3 DNA reads as TGCGCCAGCAGCGAATCTAGAGGGACTAGCGACACCGGGGAGCTGTTTTTT. Its translation is CASSESRGTSDTGELFF. The chain recombines TRBV5-1 with TRBJ2-2, with 10 positions matching TRBD2. CDR1 SGHRS and CDR2 YFSETQ come from the germline V gene. The CDR3 sequence is 17 residues long. Unmatched junction bases numbered 9, after V lost 4 bases and J lost 3 bases.